The 17 T cell receptor beta chains presented below share a single source sample, sequenced in a study of OX40 agonist ivuxolimab in advanced cancers. The library relied on the immunoSEQ multiplex PCR assay. Imported from immuneACCESS, the table was reduced by TCRdb to in-frame sequences with V and J called. These copies leave out some clones; in studies compared against another copy, an unresolved V gene accounts for under half, and the cause of the remainder is not known. The sample table shows about 81,000 clones, and approximately 90% are seen once. Approximately 0.43% of the sample lies in the top ten. Source: CD4+ or CD8+ T cells sorted from blood, taken in a trial of the OX40 agonist ivuxolimab. The receptors derive from an adult with an advanced solid tumor such as melanoma, head and neck, liver or kidney cancer.

The rearrangement joins TRBV11-2 to TRBJ2-5; the D is unclear. Germline loops: CDR1 SGHAT, CDR2 FQNNGV. Trimming shortened V by 1 base and J by 2 bases, and 8 bases separated the two germline ends. The CDR3 loop spans 14 amino acids. CDR3 nucleotides: TGTGCCAGCAGCTTAGTACTACAGCAAGAGACCCAGTACTTC. The encoded protein is CASSLVLQQETQYF.

The table lists this clone with a count of one. This rearrangement joins TRBV13 to TRBJ1-3; D is possibly TRBD1 (5 bases). Germline CDR1 is PRHDT and CDR2 is FYEKMQ (reference sequence). The CDR3 extends over 15 amino acids. Trimming removed 3 bases from V and 2 bases from J, with 11 bases in between. CDR3 bases: TGTGCCAGCAGCTTTCCTAGAGGGGCTGGAAACACCATATATTTT. It specifies CASSFPRGAGNTIYF. Looking up the rest from reference TRBV13 and TRBJ1-3 gives the full variable domain: AAGVIQSPRHLIKEKRETATLKCYPIPRHDTVYWYQQGPGQDPQFLISFYEKMQSDKGSIPDRFSAQQFSDYHSELNMSSLELGDSALYFCASSFPRGAGNTIYFGEGSWLTVV.

The V gene is TRBV19, the J gene TRBJ1-1; 12 positions match TRBD1. The ends lost 7 bases at V and 3 bases at J; junction bases unmatched: 9. Germline CDR1 is LNHDA and CDR2 is SQIVND (reference sequence). This CDR3 region has 16 residues. Here the CDR3 reads CASKSGTGGGYTEAFF. The CDR3 DNA reads TGTGCCAGTAAGTCAGGGACAGGGGGCGGTTACACTGAAGCTTTCTTT.

This clone was detected only once. V is TRBV7-9 and J is TRBJ1-5; a possible D gene is TRBD1 (6 bases). V shed 0 bases and J shed 0 bases, with 6 bases lying between them. The CDR3 covers 15 residues. The germline CDR1 and CDR2 sequences are SEHNR and FQNEAQ (reference sequence). Here the CDR3 DNA reads TGTGCCAGCAGCTTAGCCAGGGGTAGCAATCAGCCCCAGCATTTT. Amino acid sequence: CASSLARGSNQPQHF.

The genes are TRBV7-9 and TRBJ2-2; D uncertain. The V end lost 5 bases, the J end lost 0 bases, and 7 bases lay between the germline ends. The CDR3 has 14 amino acids. Germline CDR1 and CDR2: SEHNR and FQNEAQ (reference sequence). The CDR3 region is CASSPTSNTGELFF. CDR3 nucleotides: TGTGCCAGCAGCCCGACTTCGAACACCGGGGAGCTGTTTTTT.

The chain couples TRBV4-2 to TRBJ2-7, with unresolved D. V was shortened by 4 bases and J by 5 bases, with 15 bases between the two germline ends. The CDR3 is 14 amino acids. Looked up from germline, CDR1 is LGHNA and CDR2 is YNFKEQ. The CDR3 reads CASSRRIPGDEQYF. The CDR3, as DNA: TGTGCCAGCAGCCGGCGGATCCCTGGGGACGAGCAGTACTTC.

The rearrangement uses TRBV7-6 and TRBJ2-2; no clear D. The CDR3 length is 14 residues. Trimming left V 2 bases short and J 1 base short, with 5 bases between. Germline CDR1 and CDR2: SGHVS and FNYEAQ. The CDR3 loop is CASSLQENTGELFF. CDR3 nucleotides: TGTGCCAGCAGCTTACAGGAGAACACCGGGGAGCTGTTTTTT.

The genes are TRBV18 and TRBJ2-5, with D uncertain. This CDR3 spans 13 amino acids. Trimming stripped 4 bases from V and 1 base from J, with 7 bases between. Per germline, CDR1 KGHSH and CDR2 LQKENI. CDR3 sequence: CASSLSSQETQYF. CDR3 nucleotide sequence: TGTGCCAGCTCACTATCCAGCCAAGAGACCCAGTACTTC.

The chain combines TRBV5-1 with TRBJ2-5; the D is unclear. Per the germline V gene, CDR1 is SGHRS and CDR2 is YFSETQ. The CDR3 sequence is 12 residues long. The ends were cut back, 0 bases at V and 7 bases at J, with 7 bases in the middle. The CDR3 DNA follows: TGCGCCAGCAGCTTGGAATCGGGGACCCAGTACTTC. Protein product: CASSLESGTQYF.

This clone was seen only once. V gene TRBV29-1 combines with J gene TRBJ1-1; the match to TRBD1 covers 7 bases. The CDR3 is 10 residues long. V was pared by 5 bases and J by 11 bases, with 5 bases of the junction left unmatched. The germline V gene encodes CDR1 SQVTM and CDR2 ANQGSEA. In nucleotides, the CDR3 is TGCAGCGTTTCTACAGGGGATGCTTTCTTT. Translated, it gives CSVSTGDAFF.

The J gene is TRBJ2-1, the V gene TRBV7-8, with D possibly being TRBD1 or TRBD2 (5 bases each). From germline, CDR1 is SGHVS and CDR2 FQNEAQ. V was clipped by 3 bases and J by 5 bases, with 11 bases between them. This CDR3 is built from 14 residues. CDR3 sequence (DNA): TGTGCCAGCAGCTTTCTAGTGGGGGACAATGAGCAGTTCTTC. Translation gives CASSFLVGDNEQFF.

Points on this clone: Other nucleotide sequences from this sample produce the same CDR3. The V gene is TRBV7-9, the J gene TRBJ2-3; D is possibly TRBD1 (6 bases). The length of the CDR3 is 13 residues. Germline assignment: CDR1 SEHNR and CDR2 FQNEAQ (reference sequence). The ends were cut back, 6 bases at V and 6 bases at J, with 13 bases in the middle. CDR3 coding DNA: TGTGCCAGCAGGAAAACAGGGACGGATACGCAGTATTTT. This sequence encodes CASRKTGTDTQYF.

This chain links TRBV4-1 with TRBJ2-5; 7 bases align to TRBD1. There are 14 residues in the CDR3. Germline assignment: CDR1 MGHRA and CDR2 YSYEKL. V was pared by 2 bases and J by 5 bases, with 5 bases of the junction left unmatched. CDR3 nucleotides: TGCGCCAGCAGCCAAAACAGGGGATGGGAGACCCAGTACTTC. Translated: CASSQNRGWETQYF.

About this clone: This same CDR3 is encoded by further DNA sequences in the sample. The rearrangement links TRBV7-9 to TRBJ1-1; 7 bases agree with TRBD1. Germline V gives CDR1 SEHNR, CDR2 FQNEAQ (reference sequence). CDR3 size: 15 residues. V gave up 5 bases and J gave up 2 bases; unmatched junction bases: 8. CDR3 sequence: CASSRPGTANTEAFF. CDR3 in DNA: TGTGCCAGCAGCCGACCCGGGACAGCAAACACTGAAGCTTTCTTT.

Of note for this clone: At the DNA level, this CDR3 is encoded by other sequences in the same sample as well. The chain uses TRBV9 and TRBJ2-7; 9 nucleotides agree with TRBD1. Germline V CDR1 and CDR2: SGDLS, YYNGEE. V dropped 4 bases and J dropped 0; count of bases not matched to a gene: 8. There are 16 residues in the CDR3. The DNA for the CDR3 is TGTGCCAGCAGCCCCCTGACAGGGGGTTCCTCCTACGAGCAGTACTTC. Translation gives CASSPLTGGSSYEQYF.

The chain combines TRBV7-2 with TRBJ2-3, with D perhaps TRBD1 or TRBD2 (6 bases each). Per germline, CDR1 SGHTA and CDR2 FQGNSA. CDR3 length equals 13 residues. V gave up 4 bases and J gave up 4 bases, with 9 bases separating them. The CDR3 DNA follows: TGTGCCAGCAGCTACAGGGAGGCAGATACGCAGTATTTT. The encoded protein is CASSYREADTQYF.

The CDR3 DNA reads TGCGCCAGCAGCTTACGCGACAGGGGGGAGACCCAGTACTTC. It is translated as CASSLRDRGETQYF. The chain uses TRBV5-1 and TRBJ2-5, with 9 nucleotides matching TRBD1. CDR1 is SGHRS, CDR2 YFSETQ, per germline. V lost 2 bases to trimming and J lost 5 bases; unmatched junction nucleotides: 4. The CDR3 is 14 residues long.